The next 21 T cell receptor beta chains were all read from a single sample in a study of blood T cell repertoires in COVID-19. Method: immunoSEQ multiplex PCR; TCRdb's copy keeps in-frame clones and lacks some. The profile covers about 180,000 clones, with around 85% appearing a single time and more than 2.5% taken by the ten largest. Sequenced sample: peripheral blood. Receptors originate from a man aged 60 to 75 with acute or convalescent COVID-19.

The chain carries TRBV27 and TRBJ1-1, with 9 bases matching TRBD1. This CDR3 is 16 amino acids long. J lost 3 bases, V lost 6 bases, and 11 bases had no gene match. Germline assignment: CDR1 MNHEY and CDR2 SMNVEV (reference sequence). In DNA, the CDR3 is TGTGCCAGCAGGATCCGGCGGACAGGGGTGCACACTGAAGCTTTCTTT. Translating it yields CASRIRRTGVHTEAFF.

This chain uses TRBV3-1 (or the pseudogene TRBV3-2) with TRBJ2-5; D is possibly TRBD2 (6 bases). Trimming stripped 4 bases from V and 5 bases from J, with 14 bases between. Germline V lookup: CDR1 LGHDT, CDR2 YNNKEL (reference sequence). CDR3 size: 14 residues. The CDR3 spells CASSPGGVRETQYF. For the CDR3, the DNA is TGTGCCAGCAGCCCGGGCGGGGTTCGGGAGACCCAGTACTTC.

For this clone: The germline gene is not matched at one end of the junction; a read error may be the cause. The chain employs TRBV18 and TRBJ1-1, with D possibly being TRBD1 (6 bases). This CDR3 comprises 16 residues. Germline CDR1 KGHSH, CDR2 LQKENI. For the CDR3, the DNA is TGTGCCAGCTCACTAAGGAAACAGGGTCCGAACGCTGAAGCTTTCTTT. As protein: CASSLRKQGPNAEAFF.

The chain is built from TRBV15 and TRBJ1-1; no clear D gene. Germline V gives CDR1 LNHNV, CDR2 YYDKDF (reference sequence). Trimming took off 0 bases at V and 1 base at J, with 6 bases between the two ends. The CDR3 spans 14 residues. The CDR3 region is CATSRDFGNTEAFF. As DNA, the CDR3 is TGTGCCACCAGCAGAGATTTCGGGAACACTGAAGCTTTCTTT.

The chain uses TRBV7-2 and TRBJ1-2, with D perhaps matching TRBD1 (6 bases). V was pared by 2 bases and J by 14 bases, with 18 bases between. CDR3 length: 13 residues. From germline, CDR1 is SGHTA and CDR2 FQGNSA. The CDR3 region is CASSLSVGGLRTF. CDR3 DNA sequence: TGTGCCAGCAGCTTATCCGTCGGGGGGCTACGGACCTTC.

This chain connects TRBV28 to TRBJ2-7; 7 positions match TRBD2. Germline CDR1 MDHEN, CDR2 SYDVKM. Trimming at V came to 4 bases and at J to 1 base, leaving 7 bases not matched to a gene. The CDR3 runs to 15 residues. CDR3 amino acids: CASSSPLAGSYEQYF. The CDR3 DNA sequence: TGTGCCAGCAGTTCCCCCTTAGCGGGTTCCTACGAGCAGTACTTC.

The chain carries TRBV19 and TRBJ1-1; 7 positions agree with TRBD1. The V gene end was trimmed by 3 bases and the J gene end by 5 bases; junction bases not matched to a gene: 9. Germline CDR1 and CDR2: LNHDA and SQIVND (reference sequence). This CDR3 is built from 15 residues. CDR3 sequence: CASSMGRGRGTEAFF. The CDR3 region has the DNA TGTGCCAGTAGTATGGGCAGGGGCAGGGGGACTGAAGCTTTCTTT.

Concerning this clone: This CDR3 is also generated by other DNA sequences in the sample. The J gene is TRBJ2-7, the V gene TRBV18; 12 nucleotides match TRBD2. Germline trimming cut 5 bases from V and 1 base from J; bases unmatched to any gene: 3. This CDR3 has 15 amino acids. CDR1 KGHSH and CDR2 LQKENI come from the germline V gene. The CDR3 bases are TGTGCCAGCTCATCGACTAGCGGGAGTTCCTACGAGCAGTACTTC. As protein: CASSSTSGSSYEQYF.

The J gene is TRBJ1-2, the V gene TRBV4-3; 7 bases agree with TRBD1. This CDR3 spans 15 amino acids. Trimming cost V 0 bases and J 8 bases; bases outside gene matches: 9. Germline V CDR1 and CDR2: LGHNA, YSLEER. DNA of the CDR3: TGCGCCAGCAGCCAAGAAGCCCGGACAGGAATAGGCTACACCTTC. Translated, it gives CASSQEARTGIGYTF.

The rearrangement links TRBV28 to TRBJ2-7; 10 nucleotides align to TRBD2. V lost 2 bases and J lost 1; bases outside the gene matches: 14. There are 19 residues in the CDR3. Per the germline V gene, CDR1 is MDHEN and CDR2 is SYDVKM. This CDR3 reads CASSLRLLGVAGGSYEQYF. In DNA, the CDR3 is TGTGCCAGCAGTTTACGCCTCCTAGGGGTAGCGGGAGGATCCTACGAGCAGTACTTC. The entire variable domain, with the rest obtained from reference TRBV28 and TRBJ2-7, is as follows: DVKVTQSSRYLVKRTGEKVFLECVQDMDHENMFWYRQDPGLGLRLIYFSYDVKMKEKGDIPEGYSVSREKKERFSLILESASTNQTSMYLCASSLRLLGVAGGSYEQYFGPGTRLTVT.

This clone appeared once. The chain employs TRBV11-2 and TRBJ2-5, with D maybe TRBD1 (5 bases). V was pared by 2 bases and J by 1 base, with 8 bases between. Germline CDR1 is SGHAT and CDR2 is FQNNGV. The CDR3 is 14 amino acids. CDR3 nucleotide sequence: TGTGCCAGCAGCTTAAGACAGCCCCAAGAGACCCAGTACTTC. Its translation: CASSLRQPQETQYF.

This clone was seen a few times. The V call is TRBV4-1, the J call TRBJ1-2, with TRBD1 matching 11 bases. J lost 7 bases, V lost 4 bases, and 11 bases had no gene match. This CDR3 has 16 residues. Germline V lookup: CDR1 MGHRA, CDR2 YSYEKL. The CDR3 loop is CASSLLSGQGAGGYTF. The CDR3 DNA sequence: TGCGCCAGCAGCCTCCTCTCCGGACAGGGGGCTGGTGGCTACACCTTC.

The CDR3 nucleotides are TGCGCCAGCAGCCCTCACAGGGTTGGATTCGGAGAGACCCAGTACTTC. It translates to CASSPHRVGFGETQYF. The chain joins TRBV5-1 to TRBJ2-5; perhaps TRBD1 as D (6 bases). The CDR3 consists of 16 residues. The V and J ends lost 4 bases and 4 bases respectively, with 20 bases between them. Germline V gene data show CDR1 as SGHRS and CDR2 as YFSETQ.

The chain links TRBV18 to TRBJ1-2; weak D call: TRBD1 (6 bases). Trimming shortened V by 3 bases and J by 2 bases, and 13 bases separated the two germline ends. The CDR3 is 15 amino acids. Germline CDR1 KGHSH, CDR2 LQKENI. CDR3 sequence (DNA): TGTGCCAGCTCACCCCTCCGACAGGCAAACTATGGCTACACCTTC. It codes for CASSPLRQANYGYTF.

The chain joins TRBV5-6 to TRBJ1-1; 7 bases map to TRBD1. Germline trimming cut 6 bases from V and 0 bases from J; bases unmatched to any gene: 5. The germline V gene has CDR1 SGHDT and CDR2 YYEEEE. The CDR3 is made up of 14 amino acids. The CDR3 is CASTRDRMNTEAFF. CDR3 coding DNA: TGTGCCAGCACCCGGGACAGAATGAACACTGAAGCTTTCTTT.

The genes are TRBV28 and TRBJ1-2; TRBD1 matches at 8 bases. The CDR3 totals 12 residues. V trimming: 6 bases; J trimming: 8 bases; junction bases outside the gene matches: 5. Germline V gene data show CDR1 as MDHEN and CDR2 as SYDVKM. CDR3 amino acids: CASRSTGGGYTF. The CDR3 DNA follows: TGTGCCAGCAGGTCAACAGGGGGAGGCTACACCTTC.

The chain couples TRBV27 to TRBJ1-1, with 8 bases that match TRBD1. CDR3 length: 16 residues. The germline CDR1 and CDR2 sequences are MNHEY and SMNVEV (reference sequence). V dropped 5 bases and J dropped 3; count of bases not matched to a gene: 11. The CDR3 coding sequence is TGTGCCAGCAGTCCTACCCCAGGGGGCGCGGACACTGAAGCTTTCTTT. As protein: CASSPTPGGADTEAFF.

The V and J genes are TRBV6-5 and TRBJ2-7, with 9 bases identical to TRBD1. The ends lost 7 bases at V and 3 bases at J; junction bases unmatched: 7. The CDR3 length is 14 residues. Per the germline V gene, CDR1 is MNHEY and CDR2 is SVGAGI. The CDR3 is CASNLGTGIYEQYF. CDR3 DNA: TGTGCCAGCAACTTAGGGACAGGGATCTACGAGCAGTACTTC.

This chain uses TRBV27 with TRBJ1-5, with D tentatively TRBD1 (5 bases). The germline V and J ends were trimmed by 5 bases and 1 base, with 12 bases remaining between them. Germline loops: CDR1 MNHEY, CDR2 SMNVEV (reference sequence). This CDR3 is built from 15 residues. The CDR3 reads CASSPMGGSNQPQHF. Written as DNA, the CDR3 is TGTGCCAGCAGTCCAATGGGGGGGAGCAATCAGCCCCAGCATTTT.

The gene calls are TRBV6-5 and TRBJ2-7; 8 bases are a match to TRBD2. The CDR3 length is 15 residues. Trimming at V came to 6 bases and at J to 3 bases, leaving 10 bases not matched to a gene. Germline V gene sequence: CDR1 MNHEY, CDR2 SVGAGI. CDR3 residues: CASSLTGTRGYEQYF. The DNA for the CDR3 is TGTGCCAGCAGCTTGACCGGGACTAGGGGCTACGAGCAGTACTTC.

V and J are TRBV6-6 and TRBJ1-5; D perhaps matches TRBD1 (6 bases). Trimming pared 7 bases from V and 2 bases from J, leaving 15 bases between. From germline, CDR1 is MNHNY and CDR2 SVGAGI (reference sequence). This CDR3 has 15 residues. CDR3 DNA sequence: TGTGCCAGCACCACGGGGGGGCTAGGCAATCAGCCCCAGCATTTT. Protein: CASTTGGLGNQPQHF.